The 6 T cell receptor beta chains below were found in one sample sequenced in a study of blood T cell repertoires in COVID-19. Libraries were prepared by immunoSEQ multiplex PCR; TCRdb keeps only in-frame clonotypes and omits some of them. The data contain about 290,000 clones, roughly nine tenths of them seen just once; the ten biggest clones take up less than 0.95%. Material for sequencing was peripheral blood. The origin of the receptors is a middle-aged woman who had recovered from COVID-19.

The CDR3 protein is CASSSDRGEQYF. The CDR3 DNA sequence: TGTGCCAGCAGCTCAGACAGGGGCGAGCAGTACTTC. The V call is TRBV11-3, the J call TRBJ2-7; 8 nucleotides line up with TRBD1. V was pared by 4 bases and J by 6 bases, with 2 bases of the junction left unmatched. CDR3 length equals 12 residues. Germline CDR1 reads SGHNT; CDR2 reads YENEEA.

The CDR3 DNA reads as TGTGCCAGCTCACCCCTAGCGGGAGGTGGTGAGCAGTTCTTC. This gives the protein CASSPLAGGGEQFF. The gene calls are TRBV18 and TRBJ2-1, with 11 bases that match TRBD2. The germline CDR1 and CDR2 sequences are KGHSH and LQKENI. The CDR3 consists of 14 residues. With 3 bases clipped from V and 9 bases from J, the junction kept 4 bases outside the gene matches.

V gene TRBV2 combines with J gene TRBJ2-1, with 9 bases that match TRBD2. Germline assignment: CDR1 SNHLY and CDR2 FYNNEI. There are 15 residues in the CDR3. V shed 7 bases, J shed 0 bases, and the junction held 4 bases outside the gene matches. Here the CDR3 reads CASKTSGPSYNEQFF. CDR3 bases: TGTGCCAGCAAGACTAGCGGTCCCTCCTACAATGAGCAGTTCTTC.

This chain connects TRBV28 to TRBJ2-7, with 10 bases that match TRBD2. The junction had 9 bases not matched to a gene; V was cut back by 5 bases and J by 5 bases. This CDR3 comprises 15 residues. CDR1 MDHEN and CDR2 SYDVKM come from the germline V gene. CDR3 sequence: CASSLTAGGMNEQYF. Here the CDR3 DNA reads TGTGCCAGCAGTCTCACAGCGGGAGGGATGAACGAGCAGTACTTC.

This rearrangement joins TRBV27 to TRBJ2-1; D is possibly TRBD1 (6 bases). V dropped 0 bases and J dropped 8 bases, with 11 bases sitting between them. Looked up from germline, CDR1 is MNHEY and CDR2 is SMNVEV (reference sequence). The CDR3 loop spans 14 amino acids. The CDR3 is CASSLSVGADEQFF. The CDR3 bases are TGTGCCAGCAGTTTATCTGTGGGGGCCGATGAGCAGTTCTTC.

This chain joins TRBV4-1 and TRBJ2-2, with a tentative D call TRBD1 (6 bases). In germline, CDR1 is MGHRA, CDR2 YSYEKL. The germline V and J ends were trimmed by 5 bases and 8 bases, with 12 bases remaining between them. The CDR3 contains 13 residues. CDR3 loop: CASSSQGLGELFF. The DNA of the CDR3 is TGCGCCAGCAGCTCGCAGGGGTTGGGGGAGCTGTTTTTT.